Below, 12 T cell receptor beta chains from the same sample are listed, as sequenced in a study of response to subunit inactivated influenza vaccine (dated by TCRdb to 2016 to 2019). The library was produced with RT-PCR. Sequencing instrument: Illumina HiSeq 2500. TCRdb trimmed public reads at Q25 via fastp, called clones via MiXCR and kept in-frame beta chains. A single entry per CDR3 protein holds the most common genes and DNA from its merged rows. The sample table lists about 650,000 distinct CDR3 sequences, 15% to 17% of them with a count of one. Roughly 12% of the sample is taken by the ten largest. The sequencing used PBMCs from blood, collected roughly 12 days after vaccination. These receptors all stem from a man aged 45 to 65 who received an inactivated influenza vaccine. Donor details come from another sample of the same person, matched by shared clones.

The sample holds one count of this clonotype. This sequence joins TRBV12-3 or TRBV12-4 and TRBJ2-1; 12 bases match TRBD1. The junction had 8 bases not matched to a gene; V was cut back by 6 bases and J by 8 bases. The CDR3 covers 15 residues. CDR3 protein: CASRTRDRGLYEQFF. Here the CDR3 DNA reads TGTGCCAGCAGAACCCGGGACAGGGGGCTCTATGAGCAGTTCTTC.

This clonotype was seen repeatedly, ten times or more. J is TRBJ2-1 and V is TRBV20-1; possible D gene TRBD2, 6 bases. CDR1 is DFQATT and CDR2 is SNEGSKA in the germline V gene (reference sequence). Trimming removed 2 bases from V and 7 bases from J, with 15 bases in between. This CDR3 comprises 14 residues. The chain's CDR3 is CSARSPRGGNEQFF. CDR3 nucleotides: TGCAGTGCTAGATCACCACGAGGAGGGAATGAGCAGTTCTTC.

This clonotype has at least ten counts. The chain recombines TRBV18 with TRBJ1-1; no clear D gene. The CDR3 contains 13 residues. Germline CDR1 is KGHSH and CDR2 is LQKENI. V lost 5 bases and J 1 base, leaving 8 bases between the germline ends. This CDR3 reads CASSSDPNTEAFF. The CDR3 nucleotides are TGTGCCAGCTCATCCGACCCGAACACTGAAGCTTTCTTT.

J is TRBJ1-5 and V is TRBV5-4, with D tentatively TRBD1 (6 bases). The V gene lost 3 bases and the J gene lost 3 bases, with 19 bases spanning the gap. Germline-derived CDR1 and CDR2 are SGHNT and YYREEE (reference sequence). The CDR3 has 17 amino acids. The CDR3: CASSYKRGGESNQPQHF. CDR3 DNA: TGTGCCAGCAGCTACAAGAGGGGGGGGGAGTCCAATCAGCCCCAGCATTTT.

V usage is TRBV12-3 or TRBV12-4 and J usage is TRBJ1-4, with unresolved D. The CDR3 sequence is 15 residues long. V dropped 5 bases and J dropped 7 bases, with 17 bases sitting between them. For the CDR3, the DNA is TGTGCCAGCAGTGTCCGGGCGGAGGGTAGTGAAAAACTGTTTTTT. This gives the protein CASSVRAEGSEKLFF.

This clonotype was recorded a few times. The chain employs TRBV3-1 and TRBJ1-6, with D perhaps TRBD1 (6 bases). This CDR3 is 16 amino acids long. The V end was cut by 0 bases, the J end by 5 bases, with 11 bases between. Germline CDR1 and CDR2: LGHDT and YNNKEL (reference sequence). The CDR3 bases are TGTGCCAGCAGCCAAGATTCGGACAGAGATAATTCACCCCTCCACTTT. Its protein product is CASSQDSDRDNSPLHF.

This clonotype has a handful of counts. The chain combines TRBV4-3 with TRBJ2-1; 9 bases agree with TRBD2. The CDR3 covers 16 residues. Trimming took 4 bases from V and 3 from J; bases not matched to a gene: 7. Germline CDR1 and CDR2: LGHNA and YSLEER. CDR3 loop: CASSPSLLAGYNEQFF. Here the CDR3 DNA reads TGCGCCAGCAGCCCGTCACTACTAGCGGGCTACAATGAGCAGTTCTTC.

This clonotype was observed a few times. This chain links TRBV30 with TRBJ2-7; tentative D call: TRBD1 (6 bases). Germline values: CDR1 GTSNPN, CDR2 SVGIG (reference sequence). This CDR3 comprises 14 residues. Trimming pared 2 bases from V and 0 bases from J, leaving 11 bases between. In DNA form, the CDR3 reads TGTGCCTGGAGTCTCGACAGGATCTCCTACGAGCAGTACTTC. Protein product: CAWSLDRISYEQYF.

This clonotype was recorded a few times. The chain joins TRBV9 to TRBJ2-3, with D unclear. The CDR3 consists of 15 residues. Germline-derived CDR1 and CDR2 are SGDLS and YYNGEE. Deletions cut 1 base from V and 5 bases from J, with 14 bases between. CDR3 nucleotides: TGTGCCAGCAGCGTATTGGCAGGTACAGTAGATACGCAGTATTTT. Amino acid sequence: CASSVLAGTVDTQYF.

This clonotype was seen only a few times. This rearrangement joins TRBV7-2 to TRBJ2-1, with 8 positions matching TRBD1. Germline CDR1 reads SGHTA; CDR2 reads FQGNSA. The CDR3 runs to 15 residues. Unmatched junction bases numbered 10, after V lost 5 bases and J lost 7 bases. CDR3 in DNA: TGTGCCAGCAGCCGGCAGACAGGGGTTGTGAATGAGCAGTTCTTC. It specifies CASSRQTGVVNEQFF.

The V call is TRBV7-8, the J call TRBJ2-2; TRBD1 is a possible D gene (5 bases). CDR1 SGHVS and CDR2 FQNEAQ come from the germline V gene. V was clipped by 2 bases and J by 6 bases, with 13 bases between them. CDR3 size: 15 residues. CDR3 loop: CASSLPPPGSGELFF. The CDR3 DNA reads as TGTGCCAGCAGCTTACCTCCCCCAGGGTCCGGGGAGCTGTTTTTT.

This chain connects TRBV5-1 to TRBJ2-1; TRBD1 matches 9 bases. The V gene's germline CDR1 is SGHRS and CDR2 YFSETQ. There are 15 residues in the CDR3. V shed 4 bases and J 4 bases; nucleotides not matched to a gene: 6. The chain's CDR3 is CASSPGQGLYNEQFF. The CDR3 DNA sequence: TGCGCCAGCAGCCCCGGACAGGGGCTGTACAATGAGCAGTTCTTC.